The 20 T cell receptor beta chains below come from one sample, sequenced in a study of T cell responses to AZD1222 COVID-19 vaccine. Measured with immunoSEQ multiplex PCR; TCRdb has only the in-frame clones, and not every one. The sample holds roughly 53,000 clones, roughly 84% seen once. Specimen: peripheral blood, collected on day 0 of AZD1222 vaccination. These receptors were collected from an adult in good health.

This sequence joins TRBV6-5 and TRBJ1-3, with 7 bases matching TRBD1. The CDR3 consists of 12 residues. V was pared by 6 bases and J by 10 bases, with 6 bases of the junction left unmatched. CDR1 is MNHEY and CDR2 is SVGAGI in the germline V gene. The CDR3 DNA follows: TGTGCCAGCAGACAGGGGAAGGGAACCATATATTTT. Residues: CASRQGKGTIYF.

The J gene is TRBJ1-4, the V gene TRBV2; no firm D call. Germline loops: CDR1 SNHLY, CDR2 FYNNEI. The CDR3 loop spans 10 amino acids. V was shortened by 7 bases and J by 7 bases, with 4 bases between the two germline ends. The CDR3 reads CASNAEKLFF. CDR3 bases: TGTGCCAGCAATGCTGAAAAACTGTTTTTT.

This chain connects TRBV6-4 to TRBJ1-6; D may be TRBD1 (5 bases). Trimming took 6 bases from V and 8 from J, leaving 17 bases between them. This CDR3 spans 15 amino acids. CDR1 MRHNA and CDR2 SNTAGT come from the germline V gene. The CDR3 spells CASSHRRRADSPLHF. The CDR3, as DNA: TGTGCCAGCAGCCACCGTCGCAGGGCGGATTCACCCCTCCACTTT.

The genes are TRBV19 and TRBJ2-7; D may be TRBD1 or TRBD2 (6 bases each). V was shortened by 9 bases and J by 3 bases, with 12 bases between the two germline ends. This CDR3 comprises 12 residues. Germline CDR1 LNHDA, CDR2 SQIVND (reference sequence). CDR3 sequence: CASGGGGYEQYF. CDR3 coding DNA: TGTGCCAGCGGCGGAGGGGGCTACGAGCAGTACTTC.

V usage is TRBV9 and J usage is TRBJ1-2; no reliable D call. The CDR3 contains 12 residues. The germline V gene has CDR1 SGDLS and CDR2 YYNGEE. Between the trimmed V and J ends, which lost 4 bases and 3 bases, there was a span of 7 bases. The CDR3 sequence: CASSPPYYGYTF. The CDR3 coding sequence is TGTGCCAGCAGCCCACCTTACTATGGCTACACCTTC.

This rearrangement joins TRBV3-1 (or the pseudogene TRBV3-2) to TRBJ2-7; the D is unclear. The V and J ends lost 4 bases and 0 bases respectively, with 10 bases between them. This CDR3 has 14 residues. Germline V gives CDR1 LGHDT, CDR2 YNNKEL (reference sequence). The CDR3 region is CASSPGRSSYEQYF. CDR3 nucleotide sequence: TGTGCCAGCAGCCCCGGACGGAGCTCCTACGAGCAGTACTTC.

The V call is TRBV7-3, the J call TRBJ2-3; TRBD2 matches 9 bases. V lost 0 bases, J lost 4 bases, and 5 bases stayed unmatched. The CDR3 totals 16 residues. Germline V gene lookup returns CDR1 SGHTA and CDR2 FQGTGA. CDR3 amino acids: CASSLTDVAGADTQYF. The CDR3 DNA reads TGTGCCAGCAGCTTAACGGATGTAGCGGGAGCAGATACGCAGTATTTT.

The rearrangement joins TRBV6-5 to TRBJ1-1, with D possibly being TRBD1 (5 bases). The V gene's germline CDR1 is MNHEY and CDR2 SVGAGI. This CDR3 spans 14 amino acids. Trimming left V 2 bases short and J 4 bases short, with 11 bases between. Here the CDR3 reads CASSYGQGSTEAFF. CDR3 DNA: TGTGCCAGCAGTTACGGGCAGGGTTCCACTGAAGCTTTCTTT.

The gene calls are TRBV7-3 and TRBJ2-3; 11 bases align to TRBD2. The CDR3 spans 18 residues. J gave up 4 bases and V 1 base, and 10 bases lay outside the gene matches. Per the germline V gene, CDR1 is SGHTA and CDR2 is FQGTGA. For the CDR3, the DNA is TGTGCCAGCAGCTTAAATACCGGGACTAGCGGAGGGGCAGATACGCAGTATTTT. Translation: CASSLNTGTSGGADTQYF.

The chain recombines TRBV18 with TRBJ1-1; no clear D gene. Per germline, CDR1 KGHSH and CDR2 LQKENI. CDR3 length: 13 amino acids. Between the trimmed V and J ends, which lost 2 bases and 5 bases, there was a span of 9 bases. The CDR3 sequence is CASSPMRDTEAFF. CDR3 in DNA: TGTGCCAGCTCACCAATGAGGGATACTGAAGCTTTCTTT.

The chain joins TRBV28 to TRBJ1-5; D unclear. The CDR3 contains 12 residues. V was pared by 8 bases and J by 1 base, with 6 bases between. Germline lookup yields CDR1 MDHEN and CDR2 SYDVKM. The CDR3 here is CASLSSNQPQHF. CDR3 coding DNA: TGTGCCAGCCTCTCCAGCAATCAGCCCCAGCATTTT.

This chain connects TRBV6-5 to TRBJ2-3, with no clear D. This CDR3 has 12 amino acids. Trimming took off 4 bases at V and 1 base at J, with 3 bases between the two ends. In germline, CDR1 is MNHEY, CDR2 SVGAGI. CDR3 DNA sequence: TGTGCCAGCAGTTGGGGCACAGATACGCAGTATTTT. It encodes CASSWGTDTQYF.

The chain has TRBV9 and TRBJ2-2; D is possibly TRBD2 (6 bases). The germline gives CDR1 SGDLS, CDR2 YYNGEE. The V end was cut by 0 bases, the J end by 0 bases, with 15 bases between. The CDR3 has 18 residues. CDR3 nucleotides: TGTGCCAGCAGCGTAGCTGGTACTAGCCGTTCGAACACCGGGGAGCTGTTTTTT. The encoded protein is CASSVAGTSRSNTGELFF.

The chain combines TRBV28 with TRBJ1-1; no definite D call. Trimming stripped 5 bases from V and 8 bases from J, with 18 bases between. Germline CDR1 is MDHEN and CDR2 is SYDVKM. This CDR3 spans 14 amino acids. CDR3 coding DNA: TGTGCCAGCAGTCCCCACCAGATCGGGAGAGAAGCTTTCTTT. It encodes CASSPHQIGREAFF.

The chain couples TRBV19 to TRBJ2-1, with 10 bases matching TRBD2. J gave up 10 bases and V 3 bases, and 15 bases lay outside the gene matches. The CDR3 consists of 17 residues. Germline CDR1 reads LNHDA; CDR2 reads SQIVND (reference sequence). As DNA, the CDR3 is TGTGCCAGTAGTATCGCGGTCCTAGCGGGAGTTACTCGGGAGCAGTTCTTC. It specifies CASSIAVLAGVTREQFF.

The V gene is TRBV28, the J gene TRBJ1-6; 8 bases match TRBD1. Germline CDR1 and CDR2: MDHEN and SYDVKM. The CDR3 spans 15 residues. Trimming at V came to 7 bases and at J to 10 bases, leaving 12 bases not matched to a gene. The CDR3 loop reads CASTSLRGLGSPLHF. In DNA form, the CDR3 reads TGTGCCAGCACCAGCCTCAGGGGGCTTGGGTCACCCCTCCACTTT.

The CDR3 spells CASSELAGTGVYEQYF. The DNA of the CDR3 is TGCGCCAGCAGTGAGCTCGCCGGGACAGGGGTCTACGAGCAGTACTTC. V is TRBV10-1 and J is TRBJ2-7, with 10 positions matching TRBD1. Germline V gene lookup returns CDR1 WNHNN and CDR2 SYGVQD (reference sequence). The CDR3 contains 16 residues. J was trimmed by 3 bases and V by 2 bases; bases with no gene match: 7.

This clone was seen more than once but under ten times. The chain combines TRBV7-3 with TRBJ2-5; D is perhaps TRBD1 or TRBD2 (5 bases each). V gave up 6 bases and J gave up 5 bases, with 13 bases separating them. Germline assignment: CDR1 SGHTA and CDR2 FQGTGA. CDR3 size: 13 residues. The CDR3 protein is CASSSRASETQYF. The CDR3 DNA sequence: TGTGCCAGCAGTTCCAGGGCTAGCGAGACCCAGTACTTC.

CDR3 amino acids: CASSPLDTNYGYTF. The CDR3 nucleotides are TGTGCCAGCTCACCACTTGACACTAACTATGGCTACACCTTC. The rearrangement links TRBV18 to TRBJ1-2; unclear D gene. The CDR3 sequence is 14 residues long. CDR1 is KGHSH, CDR2 LQKENI, per germline. The V and J ends lost 1 base and 0 bases respectively, with 6 bases between them.

V gene TRBV5-1 combines with J gene TRBJ1-4; perhaps TRBD1 as D (5 bases). The V end was cut by 4 bases, the J end by 0 bases, with 13 bases between. The CDR3 is made up of 16 amino acids. The germline V gene has CDR1 SGHRS and CDR2 YFSETQ. CDR3 loop: CASSLQALATNEKLFF. Here the CDR3 DNA reads TGCGCCAGCAGCCTACAGGCGCTCGCAACTAATGAAAAACTGTTTTTT.